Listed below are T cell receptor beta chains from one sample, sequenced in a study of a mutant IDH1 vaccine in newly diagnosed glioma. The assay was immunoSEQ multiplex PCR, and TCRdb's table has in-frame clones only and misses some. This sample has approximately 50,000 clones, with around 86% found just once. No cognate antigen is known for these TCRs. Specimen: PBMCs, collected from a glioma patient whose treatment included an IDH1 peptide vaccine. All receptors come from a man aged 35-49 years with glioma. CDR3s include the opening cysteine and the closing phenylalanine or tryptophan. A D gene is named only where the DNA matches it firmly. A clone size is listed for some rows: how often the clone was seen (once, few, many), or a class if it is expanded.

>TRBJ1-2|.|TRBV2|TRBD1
TGTGCCAGCAGTCGGAACAGGGGAGACTATGGCTACACCTTC
CASSRNRGDYGYTF
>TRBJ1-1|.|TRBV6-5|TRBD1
TGTGCCAGTGGAGGGACAGGGCGGAACACTGAAGCTTTCTTT
CASGGTGRNTEAFF
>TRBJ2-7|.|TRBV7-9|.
TGTGCCAGCAGCCCAGCCTACGAGCAGTACTTC
CASSPAYEQYF
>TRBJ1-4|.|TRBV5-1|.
TGCGCCAGCAGCTCACAGGGAGGGGATGAAAAACTGTTTTTT
CASSSQGGDEKLFF
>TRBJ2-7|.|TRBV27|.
TGTGCCAGCAGTTTAGCGGAGGCAGGCGACTACGCGCAGTACTTC
CASSLAEAGDYAQYF
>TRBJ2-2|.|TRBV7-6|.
TGTGCCAGCAACCCTGGAACAGGGTACACCGGGGAGCTGTTTTTT
CASNPGTGYTGELFF
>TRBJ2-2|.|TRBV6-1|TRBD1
TGTGCCAGCACGGGACAGCCGAACACCGGGGAGCTGTTTTTT
CASTGQPNTGELFF
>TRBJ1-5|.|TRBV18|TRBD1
TGTGCCAGCTCACCAGGGCAGGCAGGGGGTCAGCCCCAGCATTTT
CASSPGQAGGQPQHF
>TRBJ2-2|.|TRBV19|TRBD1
TGTGCCAGTGAAACTAGGACAGGGGTAGTGAGGGAGCTGTTTTTT
CASETRTGVVRELFF
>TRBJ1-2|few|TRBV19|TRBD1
TGTGCCAGTAAGCTGGGACAGGCAACTTTCTATGGCTACACCTTC
CASKLGQATFYGYTF
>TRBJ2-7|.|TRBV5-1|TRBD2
TGCGCCAGCAGCTTGGCGACCGGGAGGGGTTACGAGCAGTACTTC
CASSLATGRGYEQYF
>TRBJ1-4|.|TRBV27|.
TGTGCCAGCAGCCCGGTGGAGGACCCACAGAATGAAAAACTGTTTTTT
CASSPVEDPQNEKLFF
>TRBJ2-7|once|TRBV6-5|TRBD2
TGTGCCAGCAGAATACCGGGACTAGCGGGAGACGAGCAGTACTTC
CASRIPGLAGDEQYF
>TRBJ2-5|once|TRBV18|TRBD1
TGTGCCAGCTCACCAGGGACAGGGAAAGAGACCCAGTACTTC
CASSPGTGKETQYF
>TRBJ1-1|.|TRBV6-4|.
TGTGCCAGCAGTGTGGAGTCCCGGACGGGTGAAGCTTTCTTT
CASSVESRTGEAFF
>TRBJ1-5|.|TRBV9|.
TGTGCCAGCAGCGTAGATGTAAATCAGCCCCAGCATTTT
CASSVDVNQPQHF
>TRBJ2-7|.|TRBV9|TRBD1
TGTGCCAGCAGCCCCCCGGGACAGTCCCGTTACGAGCAGTACTTC
CASSPPGQSRYEQYF
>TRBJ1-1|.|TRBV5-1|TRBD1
TGCGCCAGCAGCTTGGGGGACAGGGTAGCTTTCTTT
CASSLGDRVAFF
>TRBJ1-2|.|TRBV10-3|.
TGTGCCATCAGTGAGTTGGCAGGGGATGGCTACACCTTC
CAISELAGDGYTF
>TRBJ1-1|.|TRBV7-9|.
TGTGCCAGCACCCCCAGGAGGTCTAGGGTGCTCGTGAACACTGAAGCTTTCTTT
CASTPRRSRVLVNTEAFF
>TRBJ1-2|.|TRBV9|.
TGTGCCAGCAGCGCTAGGGGGGACGGCTACACCTTC
CASSARGDGYTF
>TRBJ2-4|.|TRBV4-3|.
TGCGCCAGCAGCCAAGGACTAGAGGCCAAAAACATTCAGTACTTC
CASSQGLEAKNIQYF
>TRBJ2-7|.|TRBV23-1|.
TGCGCCAGCAGTCATTCGAACTCGAAAACCCCTCCCTACGAGCAGTACTTC
CASSHSNSKTPPYEQYF